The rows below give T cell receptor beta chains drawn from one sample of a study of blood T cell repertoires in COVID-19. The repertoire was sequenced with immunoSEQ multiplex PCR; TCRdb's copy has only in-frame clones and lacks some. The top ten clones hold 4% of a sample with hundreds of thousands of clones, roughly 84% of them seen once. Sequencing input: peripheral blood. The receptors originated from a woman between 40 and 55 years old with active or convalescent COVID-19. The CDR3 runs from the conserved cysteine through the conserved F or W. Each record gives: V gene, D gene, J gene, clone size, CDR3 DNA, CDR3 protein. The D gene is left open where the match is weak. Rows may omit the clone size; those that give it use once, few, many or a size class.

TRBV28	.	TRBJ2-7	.	TGTGCCAGCAAACTATGGAGTAGTGACGAGCAGTACTTC	CASKLWSSDEQYF
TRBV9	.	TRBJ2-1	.	TGTGCCAGCAGCGCAACTAGTAGCTCCTACAATGAGCAGTTCTTC	CASSATSSSYNEQFF
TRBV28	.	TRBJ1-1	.	TGTGCCAGTAGGGGCGGTGGTGAAGCTTTCTTT	CASRGGGEAFF
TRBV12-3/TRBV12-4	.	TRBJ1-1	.	TGTGCCAGCAGCCGACGGGGTGGAACTGAAGCTTTCTTT	CASSRRGGTEAFF
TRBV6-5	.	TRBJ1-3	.	TGTGCCAGCAGTATTGACAGTTCTGGAAACACCATATATTTT	CASSIDSSGNTIYF
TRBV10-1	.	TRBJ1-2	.	TGCGCCAGCAGTGAGTCCCGGGAACTAGGAGGCTACACCTTC	CASSESRELGGYTF
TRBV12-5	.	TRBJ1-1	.	TGTGCTAGTGGTTTAGGGGCGAACACTGAAGCTTTCTTT	CASGLGANTEAFF
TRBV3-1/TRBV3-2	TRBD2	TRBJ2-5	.	TGTGCCAGCAGCCAAGACCCTCCTAGCGGGGGCCAAGAGACCCAGTACTTC	CASSQDPPSGGQETQYF
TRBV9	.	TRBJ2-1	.	TGTGCCAGCAGCTCCCAACAGGGCAATGAGCAGTTCTTC	CASSSQQGNEQFF
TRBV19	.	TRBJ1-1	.	TGTGCCAGTAGCTCGGGGATGGCTTTGCTGAACACTGAAGCTTTCTTT	CASSSGMALLNTEAFF
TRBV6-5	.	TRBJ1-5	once	TGTGCCAGCAGAAGGGACTTCGATAGCAATCAGCCCCAGCATTTT	CASRRDFDSNQPQHF
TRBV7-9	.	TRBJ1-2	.	TGTGCCAGCAGCTTAGTCGGTAGAGATGGCTACACCTTC	CASSLVGRDGYTF
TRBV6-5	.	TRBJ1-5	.	TGTGCCAGCAGAGGGAGGATCAGCAATCAGCCCCAGCATTTT	CASRGRISNQPQHF
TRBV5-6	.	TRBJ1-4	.	TGTGCCAGCAGCTTGGGGTTGGGAGCAACTAATGAAAAACTGTTTTTT	CASSLGLGATNEKLFF
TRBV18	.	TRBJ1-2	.	TGTGCCAGCTCAAACGTACAGGGAGGCTACACCTTC	CASSNVQGGYTF
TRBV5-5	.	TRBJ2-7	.	TGTGCCAGCAGCTTTTCAGGGGACGGCTCCTACGAGCAGTACTTC	CASSFSGDGSYEQYF
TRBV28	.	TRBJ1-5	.	TGTGCCAGCAGTTTATCAGGGGTAGGGCCCCAGCATTTT	CASSLSGVGPQHF
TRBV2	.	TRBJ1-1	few	TGTGCCAGCAGTGACATCCCGCGGGGGAACACTGAAGCTTTCTTT	CASSDIPRGNTEAFF
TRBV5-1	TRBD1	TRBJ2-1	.	TGCGCCAGCAGCTCGCTCCCGACAGGGAACAATGAGCAGTTCTTC	CASSSLPTGNNEQFF
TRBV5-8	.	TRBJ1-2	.	TGTGCCAGCAGCGACTTAGCGGGGAGGGGCTACACCTTC	CASSDLAGRGYTF
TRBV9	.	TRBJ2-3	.	TGTGCCAGCAGCGCCCTAAACACAGATACGCAGTATTTT	CASSALNTDTQYF
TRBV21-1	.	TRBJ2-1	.	TGTGCCAGCAGCAAAGCGCTTTTGCCCACTTCCAATGAGCAGTTCTTC	CASSKALLPTSNEQFF
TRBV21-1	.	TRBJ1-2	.	TGTGCCAGCAGCAAAAGAGGGGACAGGGGGAACTATGGCTACACCTTC	CASSKRGDRGNYGYTF
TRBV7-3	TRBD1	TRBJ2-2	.	TGTGCCAGCAGCCGGACAGGGGGCTCTCCCGGCAATACCCCCGGGGAGCTGTTTTTT	CASSRTGGSPGNTPGELFF